These T cell receptor beta chains were read from a single sample in a study of T cells in Graves' hyperthyroidism and ophthalmopathy. TCRdb reprocessed the multiplex PCR reads via MiXCR and lists one record per CDR3 protein. The sample lists about 620,000 distinct CDR3 sequences; about 16% were seen once. Sequenced: blood. Source of these receptors: a woman between 25 and 40 years old with Graves' hyperthyroidism. Each CDR3 is given with its conserved first and last residue. The order of the fields is J gene, D gene, clone size, V gene, CDR3 length, CDR3 DNA, CDR3 protein. A D gene is named only where the DNA matches it firmly. Clone size is shown for a subset of rows, as once, few, many or a class of expanded clone.

>TRBJ2-1|TRBD2|NA|TRBV5-4|16
TGTGCCAGCAGCTTGGAGTTACTAGCGGGATCCAATGAGCAGTTCTTC
CASSLELLAGSNEQFF
>TRBJ2-3|NA|many|TRBV2|14
TGTGCCAGCAGTGTCGGACAGATTACAGATACGCAGTATTTT
CASSVGQITDTQYF
>TRBJ2-1|TRBD1|many|TRBV6-1|21
TGTGCCAGCAAATCGACCGGACAGGGGTACGGGGGCGGGATCGGGTACAATGAGCAGTTCTTC
CASKSTGQGYGGGIGYNEQFF
>TRBJ2-7|NA|many|TRBV7-9|14
TGTGCCAGCAGCTTACGGGGGGCCTCCTACGAGCAGTACTTC
CASSLRGASYEQYF
>TRBJ2-7|TRBD1|many|TRBV2|12
TGTGCCAGCGACAGGGTTTCCTACGAGCAGTACTTC
CASDRVSYEQYF
>TRBJ2-3|NA|many|TRBV12-3/TRBV12-4|17
TGTGCCAGCAGTTTAACCGTTTCAGGGGCATACACAGATACGCAGTATTTT
CASSLTVSGAYTDTQYF
>TRBJ1-6|NA|NA|TRBV5-1|16
TGCGCCAGCAGCTTGGAAGTTGGGCAGGACAATTCACCCCTCCACTTT
CASSLEVGQDNSPLHF
>TRBJ2-5|NA|few|TRBV7-9|15
TGTGCCAGCAGCTCCGCCCTGGGTGGGGACGAGACCCAGTACTTC
CASSSALGGDETQYF
>TRBJ2-1|NA|NA|TRBV10-2|16
TGCGCCAGTGTCAACACCGAGATACTAGTCTGGAATGAGCAGTTCTTC
CASVNTEILVWNEQFF
>TRBJ2-2|NA|few|TRBV29-1|13
TGCAGCGGTAGGGGTATGGGTGGCGGGGAGCTGTTTTTT
CSGRGMGGGELFF
>TRBJ2-7|TRBD2|many|TRBV7-2|18
TGTGCCAGCAGCTTAGTTCCCGGGACTAGCGGGGACGCTGGCGAGCAGTACTTC
CASSLVPGTSGDAGEQYF
>TRBJ2-7|TRBD1|few|TRBV13|15
TGTGCCAGCAGCAGAGCCGGGACAGATGTCTACGAGCAGTACTTC
CASSRAGTDVYEQYF
>TRBJ2-3|TRBD2|NA|TRBV28|17
TGTGCCAGCAGTTCCGGACTAGCGGGAGTGGGCACAGATACGCAGTATTTT
CASSSGLAGVGTDTQYF
>TRBJ2-2|TRBD1|NA|TRBV20-1|16
TGCAGTGCTAGAGACCAGGACAGGCCTAGGAGCGGGGAGCTGTTTTTT
CSARDQDRPRSGELFF
>TRBJ2-2|NA|NA|TRBV9|14
TGTGCCAGCACCGGGGGCGGGAGAGCCGGGGAGCTGTTTTTT
CASTGGGRAGELFF
>TRBJ2-7|TRBD2|few|TRBV18|13
TGTGCCAGCTCACCACTAGCGGGATACGAGCAGTACTTC
CASSPLAGYEQYF